Below, 22 T cell receptor beta chains from the same sample are listed, as sequenced in a study of T cells in Graves' hyperthyroidism and ophthalmopathy. TCR beta CDR3 regions were amplified from RNA transcripts. The HTBI primer set was used in a first-round RT-PCR of the TCR CDR3. TCRdb passed the multiplex PCR reads through MiXCR, listing each CDR3 protein once. The sample consists of around 580,000 distinct CDR3 sequences, 46% of them appearing once. The sequencing sample was made of peripheral blood or thyroid tissue (not recorded which). These receptors were taken from a woman under 30 with Graves' hyperthyroidism.

This chain uses TRBV7-2 with TRBJ2-7; 16 nucleotides match TRBD2. Germline assignment: CDR1 SGHTA and CDR2 FQGNSA. The trim removed 4 bases at V and 0 bases at J, leaving 12 bases unmatched. The CDR3 is 20 amino acids. The CDR3 reads CASSSSRLGTSGGASYEQYF. In nucleotides, the CDR3 is TGTGCCAGCAGCTCATCCCGGTTAGGGACTAGCGGGGGGGCCTCCTACGAGCAGTACTTC. The full variable domain, completed using reference TRBV7-2 and TRBJ2-7, is GAGVSQSPSNKVTEKGKDVELRCDPISGHTALYWYRQSLGQGLEFLIYFQGNSAPDKSGLPSDRFSAERTGGSVSTLTIQRTQQEDSAVYLCASSSSRLGTSGGASYEQYFGPGTRLTVT.

This chain joins TRBV10-3 and TRBJ1-1; 7 bases align to TRBD1. The junction had 4 bases not matched to a gene; V was cut back by 6 bases and J by 0 bases. The germline V gene has CDR1 ENHRY and CDR2 SYGVKD. This CDR3 contains 14 residues. The CDR3 nucleotides read TGTGCCATCAGCGCGGGACAGATGAACACTGAAGCTTTCTTT. It yields the protein CAISAGQMNTEAFF.

This chain uses TRBV28 with TRBJ1-5, with D uncertain. V was trimmed by 5 bases and J by 0 bases, leaving 14 bases between them. Germline lookup yields CDR1 MDHEN and CDR2 SYDVKM. The CDR3 contains 16 residues. The CDR3 region is CASSPPFGDSNQPQHF. As DNA, the CDR3 is TGTGCCAGCAGTCCCCCGTTTGGTGATAGCAATCAGCCCCAGCATTTT.

This clonotype was found many times. The chain couples TRBV5-1 to TRBJ1-2, with 9 bases identical to TRBD1. The CDR3 spans 16 residues. Germline CDR1 reads SGHRS; CDR2 reads YFSETQ. V was clipped by 4 bases and J by 2 bases; unmatched bases: 9. CDR3 region: CASSGADRGGNYGYTF. In nucleotides, the CDR3 is TGCGCCAGCAGCGGTGCTGACAGGGGGGGAAACTATGGCTACACCTTC.

Note on this clonotype: Possible read error: a much larger clone is one base away. The chain combines TRBV10-3 with TRBJ2-7; TRBD2 matches 13 bases. Germline trimming cut 4 bases from V and 6 bases from J; bases unmatched to any gene: 6. The CDR3 spans 15 residues. Germline loops: CDR1 ENHRY, CDR2 SYGVKD. The chain's CDR3 is CAISGTSGSFGEQYF. DNA for the CDR3: TGTGCCATCAGTGGGACTAGCGGGAGCTTTGGCGAGCAGTACTTC.

The chain combines TRBV11-2 with TRBJ2-2; maybe TRBD2 (5 bases). This CDR3 has 15 residues. V gave up 6 bases and J gave up 6 bases, with 17 bases separating them. From germline, CDR1 is SGHAT and CDR2 FQNNGV. Here the CDR3 DNA reads TGTGCCAGCAGTCCTCAGACTCGGGGTCCCGGGGAGCTGTTTTTT. Translation gives CASSPQTRGPGELFF. Based on the CDR3 plus reference TRBV11-2 and TRBJ2-2, the full variable domain is EAGVAQSPRYKIIEKRQSVAFWCNPISGHATLYWYQQILGQGPKLLIQFQNNGVVDDSQLPKDRFSAERLKGVDSTLKIQPAKLEDSAVYLCASSPQTRGPGELFFGEGSRLTVL.

This clonotype was recorded at least ten times. The CDR3 coding sequence is TGCGCCAGCAGCTTCGAGACAGATACTGAAGCTTTCTTT. Its protein product is CASSFETDTEAFF. This chain joins TRBV5-1 and TRBJ1-1; D is possibly TRBD1 (5 bases). CDR3 length: 13 amino acids. Germline values: CDR1 SGHRS, CDR2 YFSETQ. V lost 2 bases to trimming and J lost 5 bases, with 10 bases between them.

The rearrangement uses TRBV5-4 and TRBJ1-4; a weak D match, TRBD1 (5 bases). CDR1 is SGHNT and CDR2 is YYREEE in the germline V gene (reference sequence). The V and J ends lost 3 bases and 14 bases respectively, with 20 bases between them. The CDR3 contains 14 residues. The CDR3 is CASSSRTSGGRLFF. CDR3 DNA sequence: TGTGCCAGCAGCTCTCGGACTAGCGGGGGACGGCTGTTTTTT.

This clonotype was detected ten times or more. The V call is TRBV11-2, the J call TRBJ2-5; 14 bases fit TRBD2. J was trimmed by 5 bases and V by 5 bases; bases with no gene match: 13. Germline values: CDR1 SGHAT, CDR2 FQNNGV. This CDR3 region has 18 residues. CDR3 DNA sequence: TGTGCCAGCAGCCTAGGGACGGGACTAGCGGGAGTCGGCGAGACCCAGTACTTC. Its protein is CASSLGTGLAGVGETQYF.

This clonotype was counted ten times or more. This sequence joins TRBV7-2 and TRBJ1-2; D remains ambiguous. V lost 1 base to trimming and J lost 9 bases, with 12 bases between them. Germline lookup yields CDR1 SGHTA and CDR2 FQGNSA. The CDR3 consists of 13 residues. This CDR3 is CASSLVPDRSYTF. The CDR3, as DNA: TGTGCCAGCAGCTTAGTCCCGGATAGGAGCTACACCTTC.

The table lists this clonotype with many counts. The gene calls are TRBV20-1 and TRBJ2-7; 8 bases agree with TRBD1. Germline CDR1 and CDR2: DFQATT and SNEGSKA (reference sequence). There are 14 residues in the CDR3. The J segment lost 5 bases and the V segment lost 3 bases, leaving 9 bases of the junction unmatched. The DNA for the CDR3 is TGCAGTGCTAGTAAAACAGGGGGAATCCACGAGCAGTACTTC. It translates to CSASKTGGIHEQYF.

A word on this clonotype: With a much larger clone just one base away, this may be a read error. The V and J genes are TRBV7-2 and TRBJ2-7; D might be TRBD1 (8 bases). V lost 5 bases and J 7 bases, leaving 24 bases between the germline ends. This CDR3 is 16 amino acids long. Germline V CDR1 and CDR2: SGHTA, FQGNSA. DNA of the CDR3: TGTGCCAGCAGCACTCGGACAGGGAGGGGGAACAATGAGCAGTACTTC. Translation gives CASSTRTGRGNNEQYF.

The table lists this clonotype with many counts. This rearrangement joins TRBV10-2 to TRBJ2-3, with 12 bases fitting TRBD2. V was clipped by 6 bases and J by 3 bases; unmatched bases: 1. Germline assignment: CDR1 WSHSY and CDR2 SAAADI. CDR3 length: 14 residues. The CDR3 region is CASRLAGGTDTQYF. CDR3 sequence (DNA): TGCGCCAGCAGACTAGCGGGAGGTACAGATACGCAGTATTTT.

The chain is built from TRBV29-1 and TRBJ1-2; 8 nucleotides agree with TRBD1. With 7 bases clipped from V and 7 bases from J, the junction kept 8 bases outside the gene matches. Per the germline V gene, CDR1 is SQVTM and CDR2 is ANQGSEA. The CDR3 loop spans 12 amino acids. CDR3 residues: CSADFTGGGYTF. As DNA, the CDR3 is TGCAGCGCGGACTTTACAGGGGGTGGCTACACCTTC.

The rearrangement joins TRBV7-2 to TRBJ1-5, with 8 nucleotides matching TRBD2. Gene TRBJ2-3 matches the end of the DNA better, so the J call may be wrong. Germline loops: CDR1 SGHTA, CDR2 FQGNSA. CDR3 length equals 14 residues. Here the CDR3 reads CASSSPGGSDTQYF. The CDR3 DNA sequence: TGTGCCAGCAGCTCGCCGGGGGGGTCAGATACGCAGTATTTT.

This clonotype has a count of ten or more. The rearrangement joins TRBV7-2 to TRBJ2-2; 9 positions match TRBD2. The CDR3 has 16 residues. Germline lookup yields CDR1 SGHTA and CDR2 FQGNSA. J was trimmed by 1 base and V by 3 bases; bases with no gene match: 3. The CDR3 nucleotides are TGTGCCAGCAGCTTTCGTAGCGGGAGGAACACCGGGGAGCTGTTTTTT. Encoded protein: CASSFRSGRNTGELFF.

The rearrangement links TRBV29-1 to TRBJ1-1; D perhaps matches TRBD1 (5 bases). This CDR3 region has 13 residues. V was cut by 6 bases and J by 5 bases, with 16 bases left in between. Germline values: CDR1 SQVTM, CDR2 ANQGSEA. The CDR3 sequence is CSVEDSKGTEAFF. The CDR3 nucleotides read TGCAGCGTGGAGGACTCTAAGGGGACTGAAGCTTTCTTT.

In its sample, this clonotype was seen many times. CDR3 loop: CASSFYEGHQPQHF. The CDR3 nucleotides read TGTGCCAGCAGCTTTTACGAGGGTCATCAGCCCCAGCATTTT. The chain links TRBV7-2 to TRBJ1-5; D remains unclear. Germline V CDR1 and CDR2: SGHTA, FQGNSA. With 3 bases removed from V and 5 bases from J, the gap between germline ends came to 11 bases. The CDR3 is made up of 14 amino acids.

The chain couples TRBV11-2 to TRBJ2-1; 9 bases align to TRBD2. The germline CDR1 and CDR2 sequences are SGHAT and FQNNGV. After removal of 8 bases from V and 7 bases from J, the junction contained 6 bases not matched to a gene. There are 13 residues in the CDR3. The chain's CDR3 is CASGPGLANEQFF. The CDR3 DNA follows: TGTGCCAGCGGACCGGGACTAGCAAATGAGCAGTTCTTC. The full variable domain, completed using reference TRBV11-2 and TRBJ2-1, is EAGVAQSPRYKIIEKRQSVAFWCNPISGHATLYWYQQILGQGPKLLIQFQNNGVVDDSQLPKDRFSAERLKGVDSTLKIQPAKLEDSAVYLCASGPGLANEQFFGPGTRLTVL.

The J gene is TRBJ1-2, the V gene TRBV18, with 9 bases fitting TRBD1. From germline, CDR1 is KGHSH and CDR2 LQKENI. The CDR3 is 15 residues long. Unmatched junction bases numbered 11, after V lost 4 bases and J lost 8 bases. In DNA, the CDR3 is TGTGCCAGCTCACTTGCGGGACAGGGTTTAGACGGCTACACCTTC. Encoded protein: CASSLAGQGLDGYTF.

A remark on this clonotype: A much larger clone lies one base from this, so it may be a read error. The chain uses TRBV9 and TRBJ2-5; no clear D gene. CDR1 SGDLS and CDR2 YYNGEE come from the germline V gene. V was cut by 2 bases and J by 5 bases, with 13 bases left in between. The CDR3 contains 14 residues. The CDR3 spells CASSVSVARETQYF. The CDR3 DNA reads as TGTGCCAGCAGCGTGAGCGTGGCGCGGGAGACCCAGTACTTC. The complete variable domain, with remaining parts taken from reference TRBV9 and TRBJ2-5, reads DSGVTQTPKHLITATGQRVTLRCSPRSGDLSVYWYQQSLDQGLQFLIQYYNGEERAKGNILERFSAQQFPDLHSELNLSSLELGDSALYFCASSVSVARETQYFGPGTRLLVL.

In this sample, this clonotype turned up a few times. The chain employs TRBV27 and TRBJ2-7; 9 bases agree with TRBD2. V dropped 3 bases and J dropped 5; count of bases not matched to a gene: 8. Germline V lookup: CDR1 MNHEY, CDR2 SMNVEV (reference sequence). The CDR3 has 15 residues. This CDR3 is CASSFGSGRLHEQYF. DNA of the CDR3: TGTGCCAGCAGTTTTGGTAGCGGGAGATTGCACGAGCAGTACTTC.